Below, 19 T cell receptor beta chains from the same sample are listed, as sequenced in a study of breast tumors, draining lymph nodes, adjacent tissues. Axillary draining lymph nodes of breast cancer patients supplied the node samples. TCRdb used MiXCR to reprocess the multiplex PCR reads, holding one entry per CDR3 protein. Counted here are around 230,000 distinct CDR3 sequences, under 35% occurring once; the ten biggest clones make up over 3.5%. What was sequenced was axillary lymph node tissue. These receptors were obtained from a female donor with breast cancer. Some clones in this sample may be carry-over from other donors' samples.

A word on this clonotype: A much larger clone differs by one base, so this may be a read error. The chain joins TRBV11-3 to TRBJ2-1, with a weak D call TRBD2 (5 bases). CDR3 length: 14 amino acids. Per germline, CDR1 SGHNT and CDR2 YENEEA. The CDR3 region is CTSSLASAYNEQFF. CDR3 in DNA: TGTACCAGCAGCTTAGCGTCAGCGTACAATGAGCAGTTCTTC.

This chain links TRBV6-2 or TRBV6-3 with TRBJ1-6; 7 positions match TRBD1. Germline V gene lookup returns CDR1 MNHEY and CDR2 SVGEGT. J was trimmed by 10 bases and V by 2 bases; bases with no gene match: 8. The CDR3 loop spans 15 amino acids. CDR3 nucleotides: TGTGCCAGCAGTTACCCGACAGGGAAAGGCTCACCCCTCCACTTT. It specifies CASSYPTGKGSPLHF.

Ten or more counts support this clonotype. V gene TRBV12-3 or TRBV12-4 combines with J gene TRBJ2-3, with unresolved D. The CDR3 covers 12 residues. Trimming took 4 bases from V and 7 from J, leaving 9 bases between them. This CDR3 reads CASSSLPHTQYF. The CDR3 region has the DNA TGTGCCAGCAGTTCCCTACCACATACGCAGTATTTT.

The chain recombines TRBV6-2 or TRBV6-3 with TRBJ1-5; D unclear. Germline assignment: CDR1 MNHEY and CDR2 SVGEGT. CDR3 length: 13 residues. V was trimmed by 4 bases and J by 4 bases, leaving 8 bases between them. The CDR3 loop is CASSFVRNQPQHF. Here the CDR3 DNA reads TGTGCCAGCAGTTTTGTTAGAAATCAGCCCCAGCATTTT.

This sequence joins TRBV15 and TRBJ2-1, with 7 nucleotides matching TRBD1. Germline CDR1 is LNHNV and CDR2 is YYDKDF (reference sequence). The CDR3 totals 14 residues. J was trimmed by 10 bases and V by 5 bases; bases with no gene match: 11. CDR3 in amino acids: CATSGNRGNFEQFF. DNA for the CDR3: TGTGCCACCAGCGGAAACAGGGGTAACTTCGAGCAGTTCTTC. The whole variable domain, remainder taken from reference TRBV15 and TRBJ2-1, is DAMVIQNPRYQVTQFGKPVTLSCSQTLNHNVMYWYQQKSSQAPKLLFHYYDKDFNNEADTPDNFQSRRPNTSFCFLDIRSPGLGDTAMYLCATSGNRGNFEQFFGPGTRLTVL.

Concerning this clonotype: This may arise from a read error, as a much more abundant clone is one base away. The chain uses TRBV30 and TRBJ1-6; TRBD1 is a possible D gene (6 bases). Germline lookup yields CDR1 GTSNPN and CDR2 SVGIG (reference sequence). The CDR3 has 13 residues. CDR3: CAWSEDRNSPLRF. Written as DNA, the CDR3 is TGTGCCTGGAGTGAGGACAGAAATTCACCCCTCCGCTTT.

The chain links TRBV6-5 to TRBJ2-3; D is perhaps TRBD1 or TRBD2 (7 bases each). Germline assignment: CDR1 MNHEY and CDR2 SVGAGI. V lost 6 bases to trimming and J lost 1 base, with 14 bases between them. This CDR3 has 15 amino acids. The CDR3 sequence is CASRTGEGGTDTQYF. CDR3 sequence (DNA): TGTGCCAGCAGAACAGGGGAGGGTGGCACAGATACGCAGTATTTT.

This clonotype was detected only a few times. A read error may account for a junction end that differs from germline. The V gene is TRBV7-2, the J gene TRBJ1-2; TRBD1 agrees at 11 bases. Germline V CDR1 and CDR2: SGHTA, FQGNSA. The CDR3 extends over 15 amino acids. This CDR3 is CASSLSSGQGVGYPF. DNA for the CDR3: TGTGCCAGCAGCTTATCCTCGGGACAGGGGGTCGGCTACCCCTTC.

The chain couples TRBV9 to TRBJ1-3, with D tentatively TRBD1 (6 bases). The CDR3 has 19 amino acids. V lost 0 bases to trimming and J lost 7 bases, with 26 bases between them. Germline V CDR1 and CDR2: SGDLS, YYNGEE. CDR3 sequence (DNA): TGTGCCAGCAGCGTAGGGGTTCCCGGCACCGGGGGCGCGGGTAACACCATATATTTT. Protein: CASSVGVPGTGGAGNTIYF.

This clonotype was recorded at least ten times. V is TRBV13 and J is TRBJ2-7, with 7 bases matching TRBD1. J gave up 1 base and V 0 bases, and 12 bases lay outside the gene matches. Germline CDR1 and CDR2: PRHDT and FYEKMQ (reference sequence). The CDR3 is made up of 18 amino acids. The chain's CDR3 is CASSLGEIGGTESYEQYF. The CDR3 coding sequence is TGTGCCAGCAGCTTAGGAGAGATAGGGGGCACCGAATCCTACGAGCAGTACTTC. The variable domain in full, with the rest retrieved from reference TRBV13 and TRBJ2-7, is AAGVIQSPRHLIKEKRETATLKCYPIPRHDTVYWYQQGPGQDPQFLISFYEKMQSDKGSIPDRFSAQQFSDYHSELNMSSLELGDSALYFCASSLGEIGGTESYEQYFGPGTRLTVT.

This clonotype was observed at least ten times. The chain recombines TRBV7-9 with TRBJ2-7, with 11 positions matching TRBD2. Germline values: CDR1 SEHNR, CDR2 FQNEAQ (reference sequence). V shed 5 bases, J shed 3 bases, and the junction held 6 bases outside the gene matches. There are 15 residues in the CDR3. In DNA form, the CDR3 reads TGTGCCAGCAGCCACCCGACTAGCGGGATCTACGAGCAGTACTTC. It is translated as CASSHPTSGIYEQYF.

The chain is built from TRBV7-2 and TRBJ2-5; 7 nucleotides match TRBD2. The CDR3 consists of 14 residues. CDR1 and CDR2 (germline): SGHTA, FQGNSA. V lost 3 bases and J lost 5; bases outside the gene matches: 6. CDR3 amino acids: CASSFRTRLETQYF. DNA for the CDR3: TGTGCCAGCAGCTTTCGGACTAGATTGGAGACCCAGTACTTC.

This sequence joins TRBV20-1 and TRBJ1-2; the D gene is possibly TRBD1 (5 bases). Germline V gene lookup returns CDR1 DFQATT and CDR2 SNEGSKA (reference sequence). CDR3 size: 12 residues. Trimming removed 2 bases from V and 7 bases from J, with 11 bases in between. CDR3 amino acids: CSARTMGGGYTF. The CDR3 region has the DNA TGCAGTGCTAGAACGATGGGGGGTGGCTACACCTTC.

The V gene is TRBV9, the J gene TRBJ1-6; a possible D gene is TRBD1 (5 bases). CDR3 size: 13 residues. The germline V gene has CDR1 SGDLS and CDR2 YYNGEE. Trimming stripped 7 bases from V and 9 bases from J, with 14 bases between. CDR3 sequence: CASPRGTTSPLHF. Here the CDR3 DNA reads TGTGCCAGCCCCCGAGGGACCACTTCACCCCTCCACTTT.

This clonotype was seen repeatedly, ten times or more. The chain is built from TRBV7-4 and TRBJ2-2; 7 bases map to TRBD2. The germline gives CDR1 SGHVT, CDR2 SQSDAQ. This CDR3 spans 16 amino acids. V was pared by 2 bases and J by 2 bases, with 5 bases of the junction left unmatched. The CDR3 sequence: CASSLIGTTNTGELFF. The CDR3, as DNA: TGTGCCAGCAGCTTAATAGGGACTACAAACACCGGGGAGCTGTTTTTT.

This clonotype was picked up many times. V and J are TRBV12-3 or TRBV12-4 and TRBJ2-5; D is uncertain. The CDR3 runs 14 residues. Trimming left V 7 bases short and J 0 bases short, with 12 bases between. Written as DNA, the CDR3 is TGTGCCAGCACCCGCGGCGGCTACCAAGAGACCCAGTACTTC. Amino acids: CASTRGGYQETQYF.

This clonotype was seen repeatedly, ten times or more. This chain uses TRBV11-2 with TRBJ1-6; 8 positions match TRBD1. J was trimmed by 12 bases and V by 0 bases; bases with no gene match: 13. The CDR3 spans 17 residues. Germline CDR1 SGHAT, CDR2 FQNNGV. The CDR3 loop reads CASSLESTGGRRRPLHF. CDR3 nucleotide sequence: TGTGCCAGCAGCTTAGAGTCAACAGGGGGAAGGAGAAGACCCCTCCACTTT.

As to this clonotype: A much more abundant neighbour one base away suggests this may be a read error. The chain has TRBV12-3 or TRBV12-4 and TRBJ2-1; 11 positions agree with TRBD1. The CDR3 contains 16 residues. CDR3 protein: CASSLYGTGGDDEQSF. CDR3 sequence (DNA): TGTGCCAGCAGTTTATACGGGACAGGGGGAGATGACGAGCAGTCCTTC.

This clonotype showed up just once. A junction boundary mismatches the germline segment, possibly from a read error. The genes are TRBV7-6 and TRBJ2-7; 10 nucleotides match TRBD2. The CDR3 totals 15 residues. Germline loops: CDR1 SGHVS, CDR2 FNYEAQ. This CDR3 is CASSHPAGGPHEQSF. CDR3 sequence (DNA): TGTGCCAGCAGCCACCCAGCGGGAGGGCCGCACGAGCAGTCCTTC.